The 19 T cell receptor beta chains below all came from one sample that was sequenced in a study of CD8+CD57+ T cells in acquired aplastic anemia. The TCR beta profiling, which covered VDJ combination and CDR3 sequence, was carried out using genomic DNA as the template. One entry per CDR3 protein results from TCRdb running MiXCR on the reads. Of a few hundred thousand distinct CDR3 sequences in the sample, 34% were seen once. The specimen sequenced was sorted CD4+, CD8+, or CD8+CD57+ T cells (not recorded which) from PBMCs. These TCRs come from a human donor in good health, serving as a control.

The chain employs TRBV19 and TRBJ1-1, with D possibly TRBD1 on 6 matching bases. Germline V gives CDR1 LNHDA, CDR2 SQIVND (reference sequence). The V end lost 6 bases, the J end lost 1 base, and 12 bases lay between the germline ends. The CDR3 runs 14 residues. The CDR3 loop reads CASRDRLRNTEAFF. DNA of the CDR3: TGTGCCAGTAGGGACAGACTTAGGAACACTGAAGCTTTCTTT.

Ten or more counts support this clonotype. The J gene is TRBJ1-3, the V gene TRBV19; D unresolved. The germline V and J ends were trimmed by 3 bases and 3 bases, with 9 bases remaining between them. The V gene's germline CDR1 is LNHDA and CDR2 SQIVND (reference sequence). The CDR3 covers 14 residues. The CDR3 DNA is TGTGCCAGTAGTATGGAAAGGGTTGGAAACACCATATATTTT. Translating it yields CASSMERVGNTIYF.

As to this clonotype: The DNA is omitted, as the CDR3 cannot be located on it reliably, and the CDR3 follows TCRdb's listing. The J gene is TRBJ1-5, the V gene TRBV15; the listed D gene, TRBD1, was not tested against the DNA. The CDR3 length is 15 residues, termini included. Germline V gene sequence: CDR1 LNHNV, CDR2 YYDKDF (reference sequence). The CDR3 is CATSRGWGQGSDEHF.

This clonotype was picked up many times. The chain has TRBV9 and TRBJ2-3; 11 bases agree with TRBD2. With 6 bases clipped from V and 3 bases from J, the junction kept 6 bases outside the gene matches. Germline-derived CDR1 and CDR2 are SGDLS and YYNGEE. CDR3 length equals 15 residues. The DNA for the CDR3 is TGTGCCAGCACCGAGACTAGCGGGACGACAGATACGCAGTATTTT. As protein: CASTETSGTTDTQYF. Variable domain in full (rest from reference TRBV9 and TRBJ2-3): DSGVTQTPKHLITATGQRVTLRCSPRSGDLSVYWYQQSLDQGLQFLIQYYNGEERAKGNILERFSAQQFPDLHSELNLSSLELGDSALYFCASTETSGTTDTQYFGPGTRLTVL.

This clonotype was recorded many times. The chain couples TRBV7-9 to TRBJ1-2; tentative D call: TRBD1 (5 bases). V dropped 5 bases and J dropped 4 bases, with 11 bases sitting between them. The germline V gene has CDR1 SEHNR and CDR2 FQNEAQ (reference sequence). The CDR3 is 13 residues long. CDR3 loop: CASSVTESYGYTF. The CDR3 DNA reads TGTGCCAGCAGCGTGACAGAGAGCTATGGCTACACCTTC.

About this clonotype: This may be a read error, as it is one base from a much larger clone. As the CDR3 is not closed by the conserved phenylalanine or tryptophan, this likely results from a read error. The CDR3 bases are TGCAGTGCTACCTCAGGGGTTCAGGGAGATACGCAGTATCTT. The encoded protein is CSATSGVQGDTQYL. V is TRBV20-1 and J is TRBJ2-3; possible D gene TRBD1, 6 bases. Per the germline V gene, CDR1 is DFQATT and CDR2 is SNEGSKA (reference sequence). Trimming left V 4 bases short and J 5 bases short, with 16 bases between. CDR3 size: 14 residues.

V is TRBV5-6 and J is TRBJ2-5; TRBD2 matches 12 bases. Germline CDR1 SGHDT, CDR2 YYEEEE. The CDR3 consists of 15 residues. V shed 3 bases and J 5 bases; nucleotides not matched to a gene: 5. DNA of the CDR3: TGTGCCAGCAGCTCCGGACTAGCGGGGAGGGAGACCCAGTACTTC. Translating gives CASSSGLAGRETQYF.

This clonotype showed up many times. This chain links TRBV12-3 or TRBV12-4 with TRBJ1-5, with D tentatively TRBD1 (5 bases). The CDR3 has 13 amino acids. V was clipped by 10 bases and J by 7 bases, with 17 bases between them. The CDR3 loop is CATRAGTGQPQHF. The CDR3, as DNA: TGTGCCACCCGGGCAGGGACGGGGCAGCCCCAGCATTTT.

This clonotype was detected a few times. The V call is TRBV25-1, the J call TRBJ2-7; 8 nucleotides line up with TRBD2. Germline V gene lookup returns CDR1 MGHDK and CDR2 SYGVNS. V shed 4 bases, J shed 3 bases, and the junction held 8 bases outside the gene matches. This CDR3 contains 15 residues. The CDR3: CASSGGGGGLYEQYF. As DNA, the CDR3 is TGTGCCAGCAGTGGGGGGGGCGGGGGGCTCTACGAGCAGTACTTC.

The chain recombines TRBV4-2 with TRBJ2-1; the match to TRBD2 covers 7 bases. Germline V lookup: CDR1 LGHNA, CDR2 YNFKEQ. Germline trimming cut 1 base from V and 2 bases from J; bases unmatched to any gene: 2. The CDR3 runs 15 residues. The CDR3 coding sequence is TGTGCCAGCAGCCAAGGGGAGGGGCCCTACAATGAGCAGTTCTTC. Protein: CASSQGEGPYNEQFF.

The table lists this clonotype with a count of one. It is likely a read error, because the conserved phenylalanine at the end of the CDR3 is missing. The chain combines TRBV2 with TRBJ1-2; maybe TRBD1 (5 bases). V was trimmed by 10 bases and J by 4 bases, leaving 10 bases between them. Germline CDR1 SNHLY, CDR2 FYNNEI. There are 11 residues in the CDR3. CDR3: CATSDIYGYTY. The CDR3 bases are TGTGCCACATCGGACATCTATGGCTACACCTAC.

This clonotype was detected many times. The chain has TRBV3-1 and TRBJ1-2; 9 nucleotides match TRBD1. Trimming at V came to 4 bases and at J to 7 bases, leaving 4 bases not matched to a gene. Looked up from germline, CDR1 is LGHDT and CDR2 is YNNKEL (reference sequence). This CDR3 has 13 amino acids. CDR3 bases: TGTGCCAGCAGCCTACAGGGGGCAGGTGGCTACACCTTC. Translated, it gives CASSLQGAGGYTF.

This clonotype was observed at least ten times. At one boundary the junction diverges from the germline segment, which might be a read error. This CDR3 is CASSLYTGELFF. In DNA, the CDR3 is TGTGCCAGCAGCTTATACACCGGGGAGCTGTTTTTT. The gene calls are TRBV5-1 and TRBJ2-2, with D unresolved. The CDR3 sequence is 12 residues long. Looked up from germline, CDR1 is SGHRS and CDR2 is YFSETQ.

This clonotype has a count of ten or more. The CDR3 here is CASSVWTGGTDTQYF. CDR3 sequence (DNA): TGTGCCAGCAGCGTATGGACAGGGGGCACAGATACGCAGTATTTT. V is TRBV7-9 and J is TRBJ2-3; 9 nucleotides line up with TRBD1. CDR3 length: 15 amino acids. CDR1 and CDR2 from the germline V gene are SEHNR and FQNEAQ (reference sequence). The V and J ends lost 5 bases and 1 base, in that order; junction bases with no gene match: 4.

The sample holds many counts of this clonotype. CDR3 region: CASSPLPLTEAFF. CDR3 nucleotides: TGTGCCAGCAGCCCGCTTCCGCTCACTGAAGCTTTCTTT. The chain recombines TRBV7-7 with TRBJ1-1; D not certain. This CDR3 has 13 amino acids. From germline, CDR1 is SSHAT and CDR2 FNYEAQ (reference sequence). The germline V and J ends were trimmed by 5 bases and 4 bases, with 11 bases remaining between them.

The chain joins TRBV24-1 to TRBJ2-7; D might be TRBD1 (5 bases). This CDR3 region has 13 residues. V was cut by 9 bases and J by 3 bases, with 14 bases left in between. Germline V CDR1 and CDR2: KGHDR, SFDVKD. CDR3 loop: CATSSRVDYEQYF. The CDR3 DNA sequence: TGTGCCACCTCATCCAGGGTGGACTACGAGCAGTACTTC.

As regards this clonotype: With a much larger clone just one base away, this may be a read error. CDR3 nucleotide sequence: TGCGCCAGCGGCTTCGGAGACAACTATGGCTACACCTTC. Translation gives CASGFGDNYGYTF. This chain links TRBV5-1 with TRBJ1-2; the D is unclear. CDR1 SGHRS and CDR2 YFSETQ come from the germline V gene. The CDR3 is 13 amino acids.

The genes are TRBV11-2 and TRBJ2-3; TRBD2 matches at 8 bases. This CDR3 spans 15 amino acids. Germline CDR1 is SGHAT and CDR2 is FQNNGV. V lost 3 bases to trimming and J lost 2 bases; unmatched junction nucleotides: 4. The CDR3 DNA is TGTGCCAGCAGCTTGGTAGCGGGGCCCACAGATACGCAGTATTTT. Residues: CASSLVAGPTDTQYF.

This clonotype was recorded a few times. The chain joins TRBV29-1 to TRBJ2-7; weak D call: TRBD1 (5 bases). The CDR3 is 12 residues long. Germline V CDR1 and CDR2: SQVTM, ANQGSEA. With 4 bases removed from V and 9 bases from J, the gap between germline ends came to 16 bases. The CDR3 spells CSVVRQGVAQYF. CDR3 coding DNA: TGCAGCGTTGTTCGGCAGGGTGTAGCGCAGTACTTC.